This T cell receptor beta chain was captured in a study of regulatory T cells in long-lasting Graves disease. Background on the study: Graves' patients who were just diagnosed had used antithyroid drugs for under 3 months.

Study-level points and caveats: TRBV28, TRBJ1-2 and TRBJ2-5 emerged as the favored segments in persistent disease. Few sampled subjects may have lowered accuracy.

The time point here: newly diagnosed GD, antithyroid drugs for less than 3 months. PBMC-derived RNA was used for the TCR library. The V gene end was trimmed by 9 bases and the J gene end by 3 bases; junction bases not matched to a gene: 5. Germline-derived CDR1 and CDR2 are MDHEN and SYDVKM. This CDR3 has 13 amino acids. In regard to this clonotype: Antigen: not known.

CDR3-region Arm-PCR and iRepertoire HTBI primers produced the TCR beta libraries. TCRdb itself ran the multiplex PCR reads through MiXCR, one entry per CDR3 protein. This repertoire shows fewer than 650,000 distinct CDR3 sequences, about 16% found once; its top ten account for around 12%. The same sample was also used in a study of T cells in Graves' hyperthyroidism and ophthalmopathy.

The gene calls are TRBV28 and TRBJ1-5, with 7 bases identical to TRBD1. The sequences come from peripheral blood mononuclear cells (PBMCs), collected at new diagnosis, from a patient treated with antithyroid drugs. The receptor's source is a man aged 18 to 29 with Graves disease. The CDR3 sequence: CASRGQPNQPQHF. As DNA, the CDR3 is TGTGCCAGTAGGGGACAGCCCAATCAGCCCCAGCATTTT.